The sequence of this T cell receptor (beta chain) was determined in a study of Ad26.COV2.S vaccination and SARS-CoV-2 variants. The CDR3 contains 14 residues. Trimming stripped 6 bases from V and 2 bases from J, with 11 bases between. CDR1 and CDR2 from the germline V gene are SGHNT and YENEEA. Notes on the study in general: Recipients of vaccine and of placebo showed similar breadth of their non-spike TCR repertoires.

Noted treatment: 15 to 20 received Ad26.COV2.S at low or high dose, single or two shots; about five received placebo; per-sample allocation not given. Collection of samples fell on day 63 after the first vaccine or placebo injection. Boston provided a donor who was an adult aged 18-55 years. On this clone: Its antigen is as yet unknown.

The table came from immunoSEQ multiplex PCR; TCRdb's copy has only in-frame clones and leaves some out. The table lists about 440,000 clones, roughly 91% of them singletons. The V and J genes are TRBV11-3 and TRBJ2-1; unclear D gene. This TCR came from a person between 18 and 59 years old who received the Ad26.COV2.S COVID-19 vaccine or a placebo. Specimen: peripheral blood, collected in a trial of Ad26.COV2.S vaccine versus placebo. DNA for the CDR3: TGTGCCAGCAGACGACGGTTTACCTACAATGAGCAGTTCTTC. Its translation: CASRRRFTYNEQFF.